This TCR beta chain was documented in a study of T cell responses to AZD1222 COVID-19 vaccine. At the level of the study: The analysis combined second doses at about 4 or about 12 weeks.

Study-level results: Spike-specific TCR breadth and depth rose after two AZD1222 doses.

Profiled with immunoSEQ multiplex PCR; TCRdb holds only in-frame clones, not every one. The table lists nearly 90,000 clones, nearly 90% of them singletons. Details on this clone: No antigen is known for it.

The CDR3 length is 17 residues. CDR1 and CDR2 from the germline V gene are SGHNT and YENEEA. Trimming cost V 5 bases and J 4 bases, with 21 bases left between them. This specimen was peripheral blood, taken on day 0 of AZD1222 vaccination. This rearrangement joins TRBV11-3 to TRBJ2-1; TRBD2 is a possible D gene (6 bases). The source is an adult in good health. CDR3 protein: CASSPPLGGSGYNEQFF. CDR3 sequence (DNA): TGTGCCAGCAGCCCCCCCCTCGGGGGTAGCGGATACAATGAGCAGTTCTTC.